This entry concerns a single T cell receptor (beta chain). This sample was taken from a study of T cell responses to AZD1222 COVID-19 vaccine. The repertoire was sequenced with immunoSEQ multiplex PCR; TCRdb's copy has only in-frame clones and lacks some. The sample consists of some 140,000 clones, around 90% of them appearing once. CDR3 size: 15 residues. With V trimmed by 6 bases and J by 4 bases, 4 bases remained unmatched. The germline V gene encodes CDR1 KGHSH and CDR2 LQKENI. This sequence was found in an adult in good health. This chain uses TRBV18 with TRBJ2-2; TRBD1 matches 11 bases. Source: peripheral blood, taken on day 0 of AZD1222 vaccination. For the CDR3, the DNA is TGTGCCAGCTCGGCCGGGACAGGGGGCACCGGGGAGCTGTTTTTT. It codes for CASSAGTGGTGELFF.